Each of the 10 T cell receptor beta chains below was sequenced from the same sample in a study of CD8 T cells in ankylosing spondylitis. Overall study findings and caveats: One TCR beta motif, made up of roughly eight highly homologous variants, appeared characteristic of ankylosing spondylitis blood.

For these receptors, no antigen is known. TCRdb reprocessed the 5' RACE reads via MiXCR and lists one record per CDR3 protein. Here the sample spans roughly 90,000 distinct CDR3 sequences, just under 9% being singletons. The sequencing sample was made of blood, either unsorted or a sorted T cell fraction (not recorded which). These receptors originate from a male donor with ankylosing spondylitis.

Many counts were recorded for this clonotype. This sequence joins TRBV9 and TRBJ1-1, with D uncertain. This CDR3 spans 15 amino acids. Germline CDR1 and CDR2: SGDLS and YYNGEE. The V gene lost 4 bases and the J gene lost 6 bases, with 19 bases spanning the gap. The CDR3 here is CASSPTGSTRAEAFF. CDR3 coding DNA: TGTGCCAGCAGCCCGACGGGCTCTACGAGGGCTGAAGCTTTCTTT.

The chain has TRBV12-3 or TRBV12-4 and TRBJ2-1, with 7 bases aligning to TRBD2. V was clipped by 10 bases and J by 4 bases; unmatched bases: 16. This CDR3 is built from 16 residues. CDR3 in DNA: TGTGCCACCACGTCACCGGCTAGCGGCTTTTACAATGAGCAGTTCTTC. Protein: CATTSPASGFYNEQFF.

This clonotype was counted only a few times. The genes are TRBV4-2 and TRBJ2-2; 9 nucleotides match TRBD2. This CDR3 region has 18 residues. The trim removed 3 bases at V and 7 bases at J, leaving 15 bases unmatched. The germline gives CDR1 LGHNA, CDR2 YNFKEQ. The CDR3 DNA reads TGTGCCAGCAGCCACCCCGGAGGGGCGGGAGGGCCCGTCGGGGAGCTGTTTTTT. Translating it yields CASSHPGGAGGPVGELFF.

This chain joins TRBV3-1 and TRBJ2-7, with D possibly matching TRBD2 (7 bases). Germline assignment: CDR1 LGHDT and CDR2 YNNKEL (reference sequence). This CDR3 is 16 amino acids long. V was shortened by 2 bases and J by 0 bases, with 14 bases between the two germline ends. CDR3 in DNA: TGTGCCAGCAGCCAATATGAGGGGGGGCCCTCCTACGAGCAGTACTTC. Translated, it gives CASSQYEGGPSYEQYF.

The chain is built from TRBV29-1 and TRBJ2-5; possible D gene TRBD1, 5 bases. CDR3 length: 14 residues. Germline loops: CDR1 SQVTM, CDR2 ANQGSEA. V was cut by 7 bases and J by 0 bases, with 15 bases left in between. The DNA of the CDR3 is TGCAGCGCAGGCCATACAGGTTACCAAGAGACCCAGTACTTC. It translates to CSAGHTGYQETQYF.

This clonotype was counted ten times or more. This rearrangement joins TRBV12-3 or TRBV12-4 to TRBJ1-1; no firm D call. The V end was cut by 6 bases, the J end by 0 bases, with 8 bases between. This CDR3 spans 13 amino acids. CDR3 protein: CASREGMNTEAFF. DNA for the CDR3: TGTGCCAGCAGGGAGGGCATGAACACTGAAGCTTTCTTT.

The rearrangement uses TRBV27 and TRBJ1-2, with 7 nucleotides matching TRBD1. V gave up 6 bases and J gave up 3 bases; unmatched junction bases: 7. This CDR3 is built from 14 residues. Germline values: CDR1 MNHEY, CDR2 SMNVEV (reference sequence). CDR3: CASRRTGTDYGYTF. CDR3 DNA: TGTGCCAGCAGACGGACCGGGACAGACTATGGCTACACCTTC.

This chain connects TRBV7-9 to TRBJ2-7; 7 bases map to TRBD1. Germline V lookup: CDR1 SEHNR, CDR2 FQNEAQ (reference sequence). V trimming: 4 bases; J trimming: 3 bases; junction bases outside the gene matches: 3. This CDR3 region has 13 residues. DNA of the CDR3: TGTGCCAGCAGCTCCCAGGGGGACTACGAGCAGTACGTC. Translating gives CASSSQGDYEQYV.

This clonotype occurred many times. The rearrangement joins TRBV12-3 or TRBV12-4 to TRBJ2-2; the D is unclear. This CDR3 is built from 14 residues. The V and J ends lost 4 bases and 4 bases respectively, with 10 bases between them. DNA of the CDR3: TGTGCCAGCAGTTACGGGCTTGGCACCGGGGAGCTGTTTTTT. Protein sequence: CASSYGLGTGELFF.

Many counts were recorded for this clonotype. This rearrangement joins TRBV10-2 to TRBJ2-1; 9 positions match TRBD2. This CDR3 region has 13 residues. Germline assignment: CDR1 WSHSY and CDR2 SAAADI. The J segment lost 5 bases and the V segment lost 7 bases, leaving 3 bases of the junction unmatched. Written as DNA, the CDR3 is TGCGCCAGCATGGCTAGCGGGAACAATGAGCAGTTCTTC. This codes for CASMASGNNEQFF.